Shown below are 25 T cell receptor beta chains from a single sample sequenced in a study of cytomegalovirus exposure and HLA in healthy donors. It was with 60 Vbeta and 13 Jbeta primers that the PCR ran. Clones were sequenced by immunoSEQ multiplex PCR, and TCRdb holds only the in-frame ones, with some missing. The table shows 150,000 to 200,000 clones, with 65% to 80% occurring only once. The material sequenced was PBMCs. These receptors all come from a woman in her thirties or forties in good health and CMV-seronegative.

V usage is TRBV9 and J usage is TRBJ1-2; unclear D gene. CDR1 and CDR2 from the germline V gene are SGDLS and YYNGEE. Between the trimmed V and J ends, which lost 0 bases and 4 bases, there was a span of 13 bases. CDR3 length equals 15 residues. The CDR3 DNA follows: TGTGCCAGCAGCGTAGCTTACCTCGGAGGCTATGGCTACACCTTC. It is translated as CASSVAYLGGYGYTF.

The V gene is TRBV19, the J gene TRBJ2-3; perhaps TRBD2 as D (5 bases). Trimming pared 3 bases from V and 0 bases from J, leaving 13 bases between. The germline gives CDR1 LNHDA, CDR2 SQIVND (reference sequence). The CDR3 is 16 amino acids. For the CDR3, the DNA is TGTGCCAGTAGTATCTCTTTGCGGGCTAGCACAGATACGCAGTATTTT. Translated, it gives CASSISLRASTDTQYF.

This clone was seen a few times. V gene TRBV25-1 combines with J gene TRBJ1-4, with a tentative D call TRBD1 (5 bases). V lost 8 bases and J 10 bases, leaving 17 bases between the germline ends. CDR3 length: 13 amino acids. Germline V gene data show CDR1 as MGHDK and CDR2 as SYGVNS. For the CDR3, the DNA is TGTGCCAGCGGATGGGGGGAGGAGGGAAAACTGTTTTTT. Translating it yields CASGWGEEGKLFF.

The chain uses TRBV27 and TRBJ2-7, with 7 bases that match TRBD1. This CDR3 has 15 amino acids. The germline V gene encodes CDR1 MNHEY and CDR2 SMNVEV (reference sequence). Trimming took 5 bases from V and 6 from J; bases not matched to a gene: 13. CDR3 nucleotide sequence: TGTGCCAGCAGTCCATCTCCGAGGGGGCTGGGCGAGCAGTACGTC. Protein: CASSPSPRGLGEQYV.

The J gene is TRBJ2-4, the V gene TRBV30; D unclear. V was clipped by 2 bases and J by 5 bases, with 10 bases between them. Germline-derived CDR1 and CDR2 are GTSNPN and SVGIG (reference sequence). This CDR3 has 13 amino acids. CDR3 sequence reads: CAWSSGLQNIQYF. CDR3 coding DNA: TGTGCCTGGAGTTCAGGTCTTCAAAACATTCAGTACTTC.

This clone was observed a single time. The chain combines TRBV27 with TRBJ1-2; a weak D match, TRBD1 (5 bases). V was pared by 0 bases and J by 8 bases, with 13 bases between. The CDR3 is 14 amino acids. Germline CDR1 is MNHEY and CDR2 is SMNVEV (reference sequence). CDR3 in DNA: TGTGCCAGCAGTTTATCATGGAGGGGCTACGGCTACACCTTC. This encodes CASSLSWRGYGYTF.

The rearrangement links TRBV5-1 to TRBJ1-1, with D possibly being TRBD1 (5 bases). The V end lost 1 base, the J end lost 1 base, and 8 bases lay between the germline ends. The germline V gene has CDR1 SGHRS and CDR2 YFSETQ. This CDR3 is built from 14 residues. CDR3: CASSLRRGNTEAFF. Here the CDR3 DNA reads TGCGCCAGCAGCTTGAGAAGGGGGAACACTGAAGCTTTCTTT. Full variable domain (rest looked up from reference TRBV5-1 and TRBJ1-1): KAGVTQTPRYLIKTRGQQVTLSCSPISGHRSVSWYQQTPGQGLQFLFEYFSETQRNKGNFPGRFSGRQFSNSRSEMNVSTLELGDSALYLCASSLRRGNTEAFFGQGTRLTVV.

About this clone: Other nucleotide sequences in the sample specify the same CDR3. V usage is TRBV5-4 and J usage is TRBJ1-2, with 7 bases fitting TRBD1. This CDR3 comprises 13 residues. V shed 4 bases and J 2 bases; nucleotides not matched to a gene: 2. The germline V gene has CDR1 SGHNT and CDR2 YYREEE (reference sequence). The CDR3 coding sequence is TGTGCCAGCAGCCCGGACAGGAACTATGGCTACACCTTC. Protein sequence: CASSPDRNYGYTF.

The chain has TRBV6-6 and TRBJ2-5; 7 positions match TRBD2. J was trimmed by 1 base and V by 5 bases; bases with no gene match: 7. The CDR3 is made up of 15 amino acids. The germline CDR1 and CDR2 sequences are MNHNY and SVGAGI (reference sequence). DNA of the CDR3: TGTGCCAGCAGTGACCCGGGACTATCCCAAGAGACCCAGTACTTC. It translates to CASSDPGLSQETQYF.

The chain combines TRBV7-9 with TRBJ2-5; the D gene is possibly TRBD2 (6 bases). Germline V gene sequence: CDR1 SEHNR, CDR2 FQNEAQ (reference sequence). The CDR3 length is 13 residues. The ends were cut back, 1 base at V and 11 bases at J, with 14 bases in the middle. The CDR3 coding sequence is TGTGCCAGCAGCTTAGACACGCGGAGGGATCAGTACTTC. Protein sequence: CASSLDTRRDQYF.

The J gene is TRBJ2-5, the V gene TRBV7-2; 7 bases align to TRBD1. The CDR3 covers 17 residues. Per germline, CDR1 SGHTA and CDR2 FQGNSA. Trimming took 0 bases from V and 2 from J; bases not matched to a gene: 9. In DNA form, the CDR3 reads TGTGCCAGCAGCTTAGCCGACAGGGTTACCGGGCAAGAGACCCAGTACTTC. As protein: CASSLADRVTGQETQYF.

This clone was seen just once. The chain is built from TRBV21-1 and TRBJ2-7; the D call TRBD1 from the table was never checked on the DNA. TRBV21-1 is designated a pseudogene. CDR3 size: 19 residues. The CDR3 region is CASSTPRDRGRWGYYEQYV. The CDR3 bases are TGTGCCAGCAGCACCCCCAGGGACAGGGGGCGCTGGGGTTACTACGAGCAGTACGTC.

This clone was observed once. The V and J genes are TRBV11-3 and TRBJ1-4; D gene ambiguous. Germline V gives CDR1 SGHNT, CDR2 YENEEA. V was shortened by 0 bases and J by 3 bases, with 8 bases between the two germline ends. CDR3 size: 15 residues. CDR3 bases: TGTGCCAGCAGCTTAGACCCCTTCCCTAATGAAAAACTGTTTTTT. It translates to CASSLDPFPNEKLFF.

In regard to this clone: Compared with germline, one end of the junction differs, possibly owing to a read error. The chain combines TRBV18 with TRBJ1-2; TRBD1 aligns across 7 bases. The CDR3 consists of 14 residues. The germline gives CDR1 KGHSH, CDR2 LQKENI. The CDR3 reads CASSPGTAAYDYTF. CDR3 bases: TGTGCCAGCTCTCCAGGGACAGCGGCCTATGACTACACCTTC.

This chain connects TRBV7-9 to TRBJ2-3; 16 bases align to TRBD2. Germline CDR1 reads SEHNR; CDR2 reads FQNEAQ (reference sequence). CDR3 size: 16 residues. Trimming took 5 bases from V and 6 from J; bases not matched to a gene: 5. CDR3 sequence: CASSEGLAGGKDTQYF. The DNA of the CDR3 is TGTGCCAGCAGCGAGGGACTAGCGGGAGGGAAGGATACGCAGTATTTT.

This clone was observed a few times. The rearrangement joins TRBV14 to TRBJ2-1, with 7 bases that match TRBD2. Germline CDR1 is SGHDN and CDR2 is FVKESK. The CDR3 is made up of 16 amino acids. J lost 7 bases, V lost 4 bases, and 13 bases had no gene match. The CDR3 DNA follows: TGTGCCAGCAGCCGCCGCCTCGCGGGAGTTGTTAATGAGCAGTTCTTC. Amino acid sequence: CASSRRLAGVVNEQFF.

The V call is TRBV18, the J call TRBJ1-2; possible D gene TRBD1, 5 bases. Between the trimmed V and J ends, which lost 2 bases and 6 bases, there was a span of 16 bases. This CDR3 contains 15 residues. The germline gives CDR1 KGHSH, CDR2 LQKENI. The CDR3: CASSPGAGWFDGYTF. DNA of the CDR3: TGTGCCAGCTCACCAGGGGCAGGGTGGTTCGATGGCTACACCTTC.

The V call is TRBV30, the J call TRBJ2-2; 7 bases match TRBD1. The V segment lost 1 base and the J segment 3 bases; nucleotides outside the gene matches: 5. The CDR3 spans 15 residues. The V gene's germline CDR1 is GTSNPN and CDR2 SVGIG (reference sequence). CDR3 nucleotides: TGTGCCTGGAGTGATCCAGGGGGACACACCGGGGAGCTGTTTTTT. This sequence encodes CAWSDPGGHTGELFF.

This clone was picked up one time. The gene calls are TRBV11-3 and TRBJ2-3, with TRBD1 matching over 9 bases. With 5 bases clipped from V and 3 bases from J, the junction kept 6 bases outside the gene matches. Germline V gives CDR1 SGHNT, CDR2 YENEEA. CDR3 length: 15 amino acids. CDR3 sequence: CASSPGTGRTDTQYF. In DNA, the CDR3 is TGTGCCAGCAGCCCAGGGACAGGGAGGACAGATACGCAGTATTTT. The full variable domain, rest sourced from reference TRBV11-3 and TRBJ2-3, is EAGVVQSPRYKIIEKKQPVAFWCNPISGHNTLYWYLQNLGQGPELLIRYENEEAVDDSQLPKDRFSAERLKGVDSTLKIQPAELGDSAVYLCASSPGTGRTDTQYFGPGTRLTVL.

The V call is TRBV4-3, the J call TRBJ2-5; no clear D. Germline V gene sequence: CDR1 LGHNA, CDR2 YSLEER. Trimming cost V 1 base and J 9 bases, with 18 bases left between them. The CDR3 loop spans 15 amino acids. The CDR3 region has the DNA TGCGCCAGCAGCCAAGGGTCCCCCCGGGTGTGGCCCCAGTACTTC. Amino acid sequence: CASSQGSPRVWPQYF.

The chain couples TRBV11-2 to TRBJ1-4; 10 nucleotides agree with TRBD1. Germline CDR1 SGHAT, CDR2 FQNNGV. V dropped 3 bases and J dropped 8; count of bases not matched to a gene: 6. This CDR3 has 15 residues. The CDR3 loop reads CASSFGTGVKEKLFF. The CDR3 coding sequence is TGTGCCAGCAGCTTCGGGACAGGGGTAAAGGAAAAACTGTTTTTT.

The chain links TRBV14 to TRBJ2-5; 7 bases are a match to TRBD1. The J segment lost 5 bases and the V segment lost 2 bases, leaving 11 bases of the junction unmatched. Germline V gene sequence: CDR1 SGHDN, CDR2 FVKESK. CDR3 length: 16 residues. The CDR3 is CASSQLIGGVAETQYF. In DNA form, the CDR3 reads TGTGCCAGCAGCCAATTGATAGGGGGCGTCGCGGAGACCCAGTACTTC. The whole variable domain, filled in from reference TRBV14 and TRBJ2-5, reads EAGVTQFPSHSVIEKGQTVTLRCDPISGHDNLYWYRRVMGKEIKFLLHFVKESKQDESGMPNNRFLAERTGGTYSTLKVQPAELEDSGVYFCASSQLIGGVAETQYFGPGTRLLVL.

The CDR3, as DNA: TGTGCCAGCAGCGTAGCCGGGACACAACCCTACGAGCAGTACGTC. It is translated as CASSVAGTQPYEQYV. The chain joins TRBV9 to TRBJ2-7; tentative D call: TRBD1 (6 bases). The CDR3 sequence is 15 residues long. Deletions cut 0 bases from V and 2 bases from J, with 12 bases between. CDR1 is SGDLS, CDR2 YYNGEE, per germline.

The count of this clone is one. V and J are TRBV25-1 and TRBJ2-7; 9 nucleotides agree with TRBD2. Germline CDR1 reads MGHDK; CDR2 reads SYGVNS. This CDR3 is built from 16 residues. Losses at the gene ends were 2 bases for V and 1 base for J; bases not matched to a gene: 6. The CDR3 region has the DNA TGTGCCAGCAGTGAAGAGGGACTAGCAGGGTCCTACGAGCAGTACTTC. This gives the protein CASSEEGLAGSYEQYF.

The chain combines TRBV14 with TRBJ2-1; perhaps TRBD2 as D (5 bases). The CDR3 loop spans 14 amino acids. Trimming left V 0 bases short and J 8 bases short, with 11 bases between. Germline values: CDR1 SGHDN, CDR2 FVKESK. CDR3 nucleotide sequence: TGTGCCAGCAGCCAAGAGTGGGAGAAGGATGAGCAGTTCTTC. Translating gives CASSQEWEKDEQFF.